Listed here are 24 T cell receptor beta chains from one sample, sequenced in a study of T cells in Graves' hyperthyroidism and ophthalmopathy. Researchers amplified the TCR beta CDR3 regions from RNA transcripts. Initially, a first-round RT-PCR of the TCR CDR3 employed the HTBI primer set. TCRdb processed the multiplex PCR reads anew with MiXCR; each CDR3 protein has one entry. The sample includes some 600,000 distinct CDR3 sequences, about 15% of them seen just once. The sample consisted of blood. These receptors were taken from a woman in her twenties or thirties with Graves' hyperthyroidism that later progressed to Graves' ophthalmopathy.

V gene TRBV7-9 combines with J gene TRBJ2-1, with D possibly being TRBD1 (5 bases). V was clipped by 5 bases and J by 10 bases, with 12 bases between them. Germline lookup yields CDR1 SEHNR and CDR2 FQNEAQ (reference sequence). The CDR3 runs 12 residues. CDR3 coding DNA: TGTGCCAGCAGCATACCAGGGAAGGAGCAGTTCTTC. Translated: CASSIPGKEQFF.

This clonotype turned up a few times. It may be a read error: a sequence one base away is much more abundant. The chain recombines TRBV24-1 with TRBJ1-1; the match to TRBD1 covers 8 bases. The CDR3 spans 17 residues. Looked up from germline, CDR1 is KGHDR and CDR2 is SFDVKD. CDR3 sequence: CATSEETGVSVNTGAFF. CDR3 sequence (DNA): TGTGCCACCAGTGAGGAGACAGGGGTGTCAGTGAACACTGGAGCTTTCTTT.

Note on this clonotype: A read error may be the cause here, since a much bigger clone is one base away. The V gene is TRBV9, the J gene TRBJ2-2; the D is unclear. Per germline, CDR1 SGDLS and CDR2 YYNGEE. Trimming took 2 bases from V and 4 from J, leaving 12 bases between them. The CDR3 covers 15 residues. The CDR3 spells CASSVESAVTGELFF. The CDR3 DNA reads TGTGCCAGCAGCGTGGAGAGTGCCGTCACCGGGGAGCTGTTTTTT. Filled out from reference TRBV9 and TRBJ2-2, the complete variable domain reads DSGVTQTPKHLITATGQRVTLRCSPRSGDLSVYWYQQSLDQGLQFLIQYYNGEERAKGNILERFSAQQFPDLHSELNLSSLELGDSALYFCASSVESAVTGELFFGEGSRLTVL.

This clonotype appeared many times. The CDR3: CATISWGANYGYTF. As DNA, the CDR3 is TGTGCCACGATAAGCTGGGGCGCGAACTATGGCTACACCTTC. The rearrangement links TRBV30 to TRBJ1-2; TRBD1 is a possible D gene (5 bases). V dropped 8 bases and J dropped 2 bases, with 18 bases sitting between them. The germline gives CDR1 GTSNPN, CDR2 SVGIG (reference sequence). This CDR3 region has 14 residues.

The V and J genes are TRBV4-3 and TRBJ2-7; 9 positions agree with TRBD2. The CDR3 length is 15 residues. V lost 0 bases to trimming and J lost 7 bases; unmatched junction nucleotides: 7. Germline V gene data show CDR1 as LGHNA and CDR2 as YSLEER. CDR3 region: CASSQDSGSQEEQYF. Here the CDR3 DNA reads TGCGCCAGCAGCCAAGATAGCGGGAGTCAGGAAGAGCAGTACTTC.

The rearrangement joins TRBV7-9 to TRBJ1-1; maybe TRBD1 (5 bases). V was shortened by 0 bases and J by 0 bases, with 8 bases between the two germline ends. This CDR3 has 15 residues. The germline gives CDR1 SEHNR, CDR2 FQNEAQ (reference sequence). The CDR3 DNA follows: TGTGCCAGCAGCTTAGCTCTGGGGGTGAACACTGAAGCTTTCTTT. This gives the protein CASSLALGVNTEAFF. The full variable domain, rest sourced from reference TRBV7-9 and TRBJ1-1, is DTGVSQNPRHKITKRGQNVTFRCDPISEHNRLYWYRQTLGQGPEFLTYFQNEAQLEKSRLLSDRFSAERPKGSFSTLEIQRTEQGDSAMYLCASSLALGVNTEAFFGQGTRLTVV.

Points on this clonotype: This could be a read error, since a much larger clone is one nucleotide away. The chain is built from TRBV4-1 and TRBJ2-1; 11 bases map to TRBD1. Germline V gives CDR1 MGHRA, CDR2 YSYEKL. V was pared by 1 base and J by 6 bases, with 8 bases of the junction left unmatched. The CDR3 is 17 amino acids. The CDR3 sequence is CASSQGSRTGGTNEQFF. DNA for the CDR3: TGCGCCAGCAGCCAAGGGTCCCGGACAGGGGGCACCAATGAGCAGTTCTTC.

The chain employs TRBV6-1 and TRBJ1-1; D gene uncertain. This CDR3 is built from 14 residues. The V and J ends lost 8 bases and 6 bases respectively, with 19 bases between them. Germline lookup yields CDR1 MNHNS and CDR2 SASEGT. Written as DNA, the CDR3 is TGTGCCAGCTCGATTGACCCTACCAGCGCTGAAGCTTTCTTT. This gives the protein CASSIDPTSAEAFF.

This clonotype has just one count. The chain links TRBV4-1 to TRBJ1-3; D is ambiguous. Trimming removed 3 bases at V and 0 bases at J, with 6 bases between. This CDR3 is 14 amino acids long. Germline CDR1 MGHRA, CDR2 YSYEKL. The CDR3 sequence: CASSQTYSGNTIYF. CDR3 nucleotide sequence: TGCGCCAGCAGCCAGACTTACTCTGGAAACACCATATATTTT.

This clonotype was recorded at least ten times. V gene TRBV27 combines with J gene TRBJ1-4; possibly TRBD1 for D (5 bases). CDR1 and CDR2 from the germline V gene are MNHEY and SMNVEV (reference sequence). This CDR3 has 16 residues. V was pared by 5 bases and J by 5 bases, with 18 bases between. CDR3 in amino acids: CASSPLGGGENEKLFF. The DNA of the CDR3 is TGTGCCAGCAGTCCCTTGGGGGGAGGGGAAAATGAAAAACTGTTTTTT.

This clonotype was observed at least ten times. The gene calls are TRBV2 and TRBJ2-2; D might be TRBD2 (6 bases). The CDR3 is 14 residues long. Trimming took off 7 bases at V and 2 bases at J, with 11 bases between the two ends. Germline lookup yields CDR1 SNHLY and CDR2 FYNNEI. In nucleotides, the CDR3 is TGTGCCAGCATCCAGGGAGGAAACACCGGGGAGCTGTTTTTT. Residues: CASIQGGNTGELFF.

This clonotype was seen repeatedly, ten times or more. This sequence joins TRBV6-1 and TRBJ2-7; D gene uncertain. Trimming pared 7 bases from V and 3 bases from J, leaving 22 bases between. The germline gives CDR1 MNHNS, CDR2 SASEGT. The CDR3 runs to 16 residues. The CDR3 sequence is CASIPPESRRDYEQYF. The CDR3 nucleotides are TGTGCCAGCATCCCCCCTGAGAGTAGGCGAGACTACGAGCAGTACTTC.

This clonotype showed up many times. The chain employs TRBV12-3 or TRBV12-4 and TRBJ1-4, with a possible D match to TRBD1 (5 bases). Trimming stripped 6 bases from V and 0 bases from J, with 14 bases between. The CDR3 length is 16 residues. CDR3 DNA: TGTGCCAGCAGGCCCACCCCAGGGCCAACTAATGAAAAACTGTTTTTT. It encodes CASRPTPGPTNEKLFF.

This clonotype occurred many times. CDR3 protein: CSARELAGGDEQYF. As DNA, the CDR3 is TGCAGTGCTAGAGAACTAGCGGGAGGCGACGAGCAGTACTTC. The chain joins TRBV20-1 to TRBJ2-7; 12 bases are shared with TRBD2. The CDR3 has 14 residues. V lost 0 bases and J lost 5; bases outside the gene matches: 2. Germline CDR1 is DFQATT and CDR2 is SNEGSKA (reference sequence).

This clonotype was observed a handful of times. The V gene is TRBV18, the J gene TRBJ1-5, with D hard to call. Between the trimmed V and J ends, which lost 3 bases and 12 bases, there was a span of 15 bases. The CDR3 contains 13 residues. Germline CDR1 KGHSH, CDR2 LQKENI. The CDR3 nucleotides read TGTGCCAGCTCACCCACTAGGGCCCCGCTCCAGCATTTT. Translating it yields CASSPTRAPLQHF.

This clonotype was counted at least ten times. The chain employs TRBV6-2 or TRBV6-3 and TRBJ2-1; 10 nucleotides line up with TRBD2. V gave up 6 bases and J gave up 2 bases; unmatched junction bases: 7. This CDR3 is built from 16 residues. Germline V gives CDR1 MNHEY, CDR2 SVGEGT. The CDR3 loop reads CASSSSGGLTYNEQFF. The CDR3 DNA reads TGTGCCAGCAGCTCTAGCGGGGGACTGACCTACAATGAGCAGTTCTTC.

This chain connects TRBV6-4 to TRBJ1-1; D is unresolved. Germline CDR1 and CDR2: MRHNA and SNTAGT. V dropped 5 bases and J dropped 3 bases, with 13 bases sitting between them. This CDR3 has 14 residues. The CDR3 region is CASSSQFLDTEAFF. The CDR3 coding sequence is TGTGCCAGCAGTTCACAGTTTCTGGACACTGAAGCTTTCTTT.

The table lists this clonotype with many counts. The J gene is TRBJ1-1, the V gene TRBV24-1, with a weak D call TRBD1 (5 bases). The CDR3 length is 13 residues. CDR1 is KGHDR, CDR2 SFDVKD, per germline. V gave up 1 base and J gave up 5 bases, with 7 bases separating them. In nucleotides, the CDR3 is TGTGCCACCAGTGATTTTGGGGGAACTGAAGCTTTCTTT. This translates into CATSDFGGTEAFF.

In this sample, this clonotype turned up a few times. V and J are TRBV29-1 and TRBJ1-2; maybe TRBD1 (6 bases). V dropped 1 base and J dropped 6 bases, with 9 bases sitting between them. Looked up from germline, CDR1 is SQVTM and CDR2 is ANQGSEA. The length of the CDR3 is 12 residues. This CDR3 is CSVEAGENGYTF. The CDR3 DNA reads TGCAGCGTTGAAGCAGGGGAGAATGGCTACACCTTC.

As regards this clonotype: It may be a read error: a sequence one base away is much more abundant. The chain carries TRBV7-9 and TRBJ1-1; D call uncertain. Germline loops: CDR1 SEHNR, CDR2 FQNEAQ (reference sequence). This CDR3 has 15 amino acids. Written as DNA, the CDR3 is TGTGTCAGCAGCGCAGGCGCCAACCTGAACACTGAAGCTTTCTTT. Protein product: CVSSAGANLNTEAFF.

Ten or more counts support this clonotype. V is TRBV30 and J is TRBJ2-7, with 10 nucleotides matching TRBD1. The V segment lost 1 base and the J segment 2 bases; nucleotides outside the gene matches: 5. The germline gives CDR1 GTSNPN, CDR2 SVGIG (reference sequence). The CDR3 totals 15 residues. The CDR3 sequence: CAWSGDRGGPYEQYF. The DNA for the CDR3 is TGTGCCTGGAGTGGGGACAGGGGTGGCCCCTACGAGCAGTACTTC.

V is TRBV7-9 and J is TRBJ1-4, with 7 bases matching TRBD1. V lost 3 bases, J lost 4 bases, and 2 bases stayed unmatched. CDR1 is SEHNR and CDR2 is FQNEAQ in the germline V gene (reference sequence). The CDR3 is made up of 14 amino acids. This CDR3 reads CASSFGQDNEKLFF. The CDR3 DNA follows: TGTGCCAGCAGCTTCGGACAGGATAATGAAAAACTGTTTTTT.

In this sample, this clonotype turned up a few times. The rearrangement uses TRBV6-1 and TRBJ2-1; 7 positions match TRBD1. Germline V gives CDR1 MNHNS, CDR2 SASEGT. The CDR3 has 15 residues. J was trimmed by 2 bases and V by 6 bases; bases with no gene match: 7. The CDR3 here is CASRGRGGAYNEQFF. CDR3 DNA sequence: TGTGCCAGCAGAGGCCGAGGGGGCGCCTACAATGAGCAGTTCTTC.

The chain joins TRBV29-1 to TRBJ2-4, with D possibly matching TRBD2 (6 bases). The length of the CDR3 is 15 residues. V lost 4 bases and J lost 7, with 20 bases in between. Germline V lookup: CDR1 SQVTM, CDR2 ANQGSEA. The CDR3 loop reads CSVGPGPKEGNIQYF. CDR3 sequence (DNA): TGCAGCGTTGGGCCGGGACCCAAGGAGGGGAACATTCAGTACTTC.